This TCR beta chain was sequenced during a study of blood T cells in healthy people across ages. General study findings and limits: Diversity of TCR beta per million T cells declined in a roughly linear way with age.

The CDR3 spans 16 residues. V lost 0 bases, J lost 11 bases, and 22 bases lay in between. Looked up from germline, CDR1 is LGHNA and CDR2 is YNFKEQ. Combining a sample-barcoded 5' primer with a J-beta primer mix, a second PCR ran for roughly 7 to 12 cycles. TCRdb ran MiXCR on the 5' RACE reads and lists one entry per CDR3 protein. The profile shows roughly 650,000 distinct CDR3 sequences, approximately 29% of them singletons. As to this clonotype: The antigen is not known. Being one base from a much bigger clone, this may be a read error.

The rearrangement uses TRBV4-2 and TRBJ2-5; D may be TRBD2 (5 bases). This TCR was sampled from an elderly woman in good health. Sequencing was carried out using blood. CDR3 DNA sequence: TGTGCCAGCAGCCAAGAGAGCCGGGGTGGAGAGGATGAGCAGTACTTC. Translation: CASSQESRGGEDEQYF.